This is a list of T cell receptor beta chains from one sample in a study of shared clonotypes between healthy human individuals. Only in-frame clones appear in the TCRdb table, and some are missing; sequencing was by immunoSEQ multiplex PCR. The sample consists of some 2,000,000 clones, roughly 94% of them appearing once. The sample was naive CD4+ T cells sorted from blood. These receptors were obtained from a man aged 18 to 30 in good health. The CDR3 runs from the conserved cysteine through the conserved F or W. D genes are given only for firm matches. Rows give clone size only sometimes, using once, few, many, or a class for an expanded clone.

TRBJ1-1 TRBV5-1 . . CASSLRTGKNTEAFF TGCGCCAGCAGCTTACGGACGGGAAAGAACACTGAAGCTTTCTTT
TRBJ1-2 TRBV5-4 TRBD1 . CASSSGTVNYGYTF TGTGCCAGCAGCTCCGGGACAGTTAACTATGGCTACACCTTC
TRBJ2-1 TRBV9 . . CASSVVTGTNNEQFF TGTGCCAGCAGCGTAGTGACAGGTACTAACAATGAGCAGTTCTTC
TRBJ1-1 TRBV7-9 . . CASSWTLNTEAFF TGTGCCAGCAGCTGGACGCTGAACACTGAAGCTTTCTTT
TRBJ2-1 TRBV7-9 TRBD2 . CASSLVAGVDNEQFF TGTGCCAGCAGCTTAGTAGCGGGGGTTGACAATGAGCAGTTCTTC
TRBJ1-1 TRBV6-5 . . CASTLTRNTEAFF TGTGCCAGCACCCTGACAAGGAACACTGAAGCTTTCTTT
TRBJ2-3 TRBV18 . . CASSPTETDTQYF TGTGCCAGCTCACCTACCGAAACAGATACGCAGTATTTT
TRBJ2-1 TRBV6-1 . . CASSDIRGSSYNEQFF TGTGCCAGCAGTGACATCAGGGGAAGCTCCTACAATGAGCAGTTCTTC
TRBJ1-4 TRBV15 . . CATSRDQGHGKEKLFF TGTGCCACCAGCAGAGATCAGGGCCACGGTAAAGAAAAACTGTTTTTT
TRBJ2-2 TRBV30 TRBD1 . CAWTHPGQRFTGELFF TGTGCCTGGACTCACCCGGGACAGAGATTCACCGGGGAGCTGTTTTTT
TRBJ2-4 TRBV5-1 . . CASSLESLAKNIQYF TGCGCCAGCAGCTTGGAGAGTCTAGCCAAAAACATTCAGTACTTC
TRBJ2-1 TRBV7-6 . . CASSLGPRGGVYNEQFF TGTGCCAGCAGCTTAGGACCCAGGGGTGGGGTTTACAATGAGCAGTTCTTC
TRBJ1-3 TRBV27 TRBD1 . CASSPGTGFGNTIYF TGTGCCAGCAGTCCCGGGACAGGGTTCGGAAACACCATATATTTT
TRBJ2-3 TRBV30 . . CAWSQPDTQYF TGTGCCTGGAGCCAGCCAGATACGCAGTATTTT
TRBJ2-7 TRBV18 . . CASSLGQENYEQYF TGTGCCAGCTCACTGGGGCAGGAGAATTACGAGCAGTACTTC
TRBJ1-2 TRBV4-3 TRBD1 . CASSQAGSQGAGYTF TGCGCCAGCAGCCAAGCAGGTAGTCAGGGGGCTGGCTACACCTTC
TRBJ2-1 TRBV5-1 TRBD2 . CASSSLSGGAVNEQFF TGCGCCAGCAGCTCCTTAAGCGGGGGGGCAGTCAATGAGCAGTTCTTC
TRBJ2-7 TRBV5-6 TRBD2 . CASSSGLAGSYEQYF TGTGCCAGCAGCTCGGGACTAGCGGGTTCCTACGAGCAGTACTTC
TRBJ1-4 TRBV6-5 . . CASSSWGEGKLFF TGTGCCAGCAGTTCATGGGGTGAGGGGAAACTGTTTTTT
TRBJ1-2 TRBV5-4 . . CASSFAGGYGYTF TGTGCCAGCAGCTTTGCAGGTGGCTATGGCTACACCTTC
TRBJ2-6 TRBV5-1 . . CASSVNGGPGANVLTF TGCGCCAGCAGTGTCAACGGGGGCCCTGGGGCCAACGTCCTGACTTTC
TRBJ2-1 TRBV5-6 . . CASSSEVGDTYNEQFF TGTGCCAGCAGCTCGGAGGTGGGGGACACCTACAATGAGCAGTTCTTC
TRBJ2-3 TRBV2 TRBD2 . CASYESGRDTDTQYF TGTGCCAGCTACGAAAGCGGGAGGGACACAGATACGCAGTATTTT
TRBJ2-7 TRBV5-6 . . CASSPLRSGTGGYEQYF TGTGCCAGCAGCCCGCTGAGATCCGGGACCGGTGGTTACGAGCAGTACTTC
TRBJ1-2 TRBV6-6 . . CASSYAQGRGYTF TGTGCCAGCAGTTACGCCCAGGGCCGCGGCTACACCTTC
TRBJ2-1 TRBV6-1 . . CASSGGSPSSYNEQFF TGTGCCAGCAGTGGAGGCTCTCCGAGCTCCTACAATGAGCAGTTCTTC
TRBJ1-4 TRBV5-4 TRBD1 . CASSLDPGGLGLFF TGTGCCAGCAGCTTGGATCCAGGGGGGCTGGGGCTGTTTTTT
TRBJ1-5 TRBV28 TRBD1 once CASSHQGGVNQPQHF TGTGCCAGCAGCCATCAGGGGGGCGTAAATCAGCCCCAGCATTTT
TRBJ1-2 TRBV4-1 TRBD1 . CASSQGQPSNYGYTF TGCGCCAGCAGCCAGGGACAGCCTTCTAACTATGGCTACACCTTC
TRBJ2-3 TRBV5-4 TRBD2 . CASSLPGLAIGNRDTQYF TGTGCCAGCAGCTTACCCGGACTAGCGATAGGGAATAGAGATACGCAGTATTTT
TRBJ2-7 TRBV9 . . CASSVDGGVAYEQYF TGTGCCAGCAGCGTAGACGGCGGGGTGGCCTACGAGCAGTACTTC
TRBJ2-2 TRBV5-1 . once CASSPDMAGELFF TGCGCCAGCAGCCCGGATATGGCCGGGGAGCTGTTTTTT
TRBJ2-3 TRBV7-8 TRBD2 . CASSLRGGTSGYTDTQYF TGTGCCAGCAGCTTACGAGGGGGGACTAGCGGATACACAGATACGCAGTATTTT
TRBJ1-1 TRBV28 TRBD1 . CASSLRQGLNTEAFF TGTGCCAGCAGTTTAAGACAGGGGTTGAACACTGAAGCTTTCTTT
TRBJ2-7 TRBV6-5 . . CASRLNSYEQYF TGTGCCAGCAGACTGAACAGCTACGAGCAGTACTTC
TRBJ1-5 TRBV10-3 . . CAISALGNQPQHF TGTGCCATCAGCGCGTTGGGCAATCAGCCCCAGCATTTT